This TCR beta chain derives from a study of CD8 T cells in Susac syndrome (dated by TCRdb to about 2019). Turning to the overall study: Whether CD8+ T cell activation and differentiation in Susac syndrome was antigen driven was tested using repertoire sequencing. The investigation overall reported the following: The TCR sequencing and HLA analysis was acknowledged to have included a relatively small number of individuals.

Peripheral blood CD8+ and CD4+ T cells from healthy donors, Susac syndrome patients and multiple sclerosis patients were profiled by high-throughput TCR beta sequencing. The healthy donors served as controls matched for age and sex. Bulk CD8+ and CD4+ T cells were purified by magnetic negative isolation, whereas CD8+ TEMRA cells were enriched by FACS. Blood was collected in EDTA tubes and processed within 24 hours, with PBMCs isolated through density gradient centrifugation. PBMCs destined for TCR sequencing were cryopreserved in liquid nitrogen and later thawed in a 37 °C water bath. The sorted or isolated CD4+, CD8+ and CD8+ TEMRA cells had a purity of 90% or higher. In the case of this clonotype: The clone's antigen remains unknown. No base quality information exists; no much larger clone differs at one position.

The germline V gene (reference sequence) supplies CDR1 PRHDT and CDR2 FYEKMQ. The germline ends are 4 bases apart after V is trimmed by 4 bases and J by 1 base. The CDR3 runs 12 amino acids, cysteine and phenylalanine included. Kept here is only the CDR3 DNA, which spans 36 bases and is read in frame from base 1. RNA was extracted with the RNeasy kit and 0.5 to 1 ug was reverse transcribed using random hexamers. The immunoSEQ multiplex PCR assay, covering 54 Vbeta and 13 Jbeta segments, was used to amplify TCR beta CDR3 regions. To correct PCR amplification bias, a synthetic template baseline was used for both primer optimization and computational correction. The authors processed their data as follows. Only productive sequences were kept, with reads annotated to V, D and J genes according to IMGT and analyzed in immunoSEQ Analyzer. To calculate clonality, Shannon entropy was normalized by log2 of the number of productive unique sequences and then subtracted from one. For each patient and control, public and private clones were evaluated within the 100 most prevalent clones. Clones were defined as Susac-specific when absent from the healthy and MS cohorts, from fewer than 1,200 published viral clones and from other ImmuneACCESS disease sequences. TCRdb redid the processing of the public reads, applying fastp at Q25 and MiXCR, and retained in-frame beta chains. For every CDR3 protein sequence, its rows merge into one entry that carries the most common genes and DNA. The V and J calls were not made by the authors but by TCRdb's processing. The sample data list approximately 190,000 distinct CDR3 sequences, and roughly 92% of these were observed just once. Around 0.1% of the sample is taken by the ten largest.

The sequenced sample was CD4+ T cells from PBMCs. The receptor was isolated from a human donor in good health. The sequence is built from TRBV13 and TRBJ2-5; the D gene cannot be resolved reliably. The DNA reads as follows: TGTGCCAGCAGCTCCAGCCAAGAGACCCAGTACTTC. It encodes CASSSSQETQYF.